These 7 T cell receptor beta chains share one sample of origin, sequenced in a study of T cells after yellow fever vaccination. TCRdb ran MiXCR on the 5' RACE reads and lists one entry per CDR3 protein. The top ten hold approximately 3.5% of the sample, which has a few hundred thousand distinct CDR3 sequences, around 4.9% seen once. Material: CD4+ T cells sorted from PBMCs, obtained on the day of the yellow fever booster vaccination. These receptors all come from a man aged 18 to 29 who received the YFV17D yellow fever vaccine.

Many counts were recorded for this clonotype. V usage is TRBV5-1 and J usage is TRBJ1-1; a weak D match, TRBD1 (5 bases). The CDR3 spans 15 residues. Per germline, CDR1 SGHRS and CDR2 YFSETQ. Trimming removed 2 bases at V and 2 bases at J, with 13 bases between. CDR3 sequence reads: CASSFSPGHNTEAFF. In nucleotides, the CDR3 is TGCGCCAGCAGCTTTTCCCCAGGGCATAACACTGAAGCTTTCTTT. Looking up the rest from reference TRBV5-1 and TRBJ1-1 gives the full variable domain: KAGVTQTPRYLIKTRGQQVTLSCSPISGHRSVSWYQQTPGQGLQFLFEYFSETQRNKGNFPGRFSGRQFSNSRSEMNVSTLELGDSALYLCASSFSPGHNTEAFFGQGTRLTVV.

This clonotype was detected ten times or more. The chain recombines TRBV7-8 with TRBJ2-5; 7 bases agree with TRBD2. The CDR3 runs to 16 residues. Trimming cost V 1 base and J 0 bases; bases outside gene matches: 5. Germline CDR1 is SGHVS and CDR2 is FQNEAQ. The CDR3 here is CASSLGVGGYQETQYF. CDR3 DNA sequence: TGTGCCAGCAGCTTAGGGGTGGGGGGGTACCAAGAGACCCAGTACTTC.

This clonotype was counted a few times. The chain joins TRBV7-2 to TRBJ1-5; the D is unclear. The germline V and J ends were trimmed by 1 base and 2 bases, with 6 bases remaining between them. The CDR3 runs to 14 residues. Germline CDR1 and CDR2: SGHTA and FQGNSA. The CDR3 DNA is TGTGCCAGCAGCTTAGTACTGCGCAATCAGCCCCAGCATTTT. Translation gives CASSLVLRNQPQHF.

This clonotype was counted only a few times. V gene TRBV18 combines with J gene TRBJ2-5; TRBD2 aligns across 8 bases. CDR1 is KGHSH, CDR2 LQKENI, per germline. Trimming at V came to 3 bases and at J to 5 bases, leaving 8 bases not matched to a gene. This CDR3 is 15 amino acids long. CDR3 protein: CASSPPGLAGETQYF. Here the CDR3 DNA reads TGTGCCAGCTCACCGCCTGGACTAGCCGGGGAGACCCAGTACTTC. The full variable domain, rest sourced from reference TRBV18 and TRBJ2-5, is NAGVMQNPRHLVRRRGQEARLRCSPMKGHSHVYWYRQLPEEGLKFMVYLQKENIIDESGMPKERFSAEFPKEGPSILRIQQVVRGDSAAYFCASSPPGLAGETQYFGPGTRLLVL.

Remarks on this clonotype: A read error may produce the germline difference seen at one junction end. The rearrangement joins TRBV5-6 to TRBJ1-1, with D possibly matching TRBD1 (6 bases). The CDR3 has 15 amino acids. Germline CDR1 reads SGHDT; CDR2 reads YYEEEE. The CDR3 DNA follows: TGTGCCAGCAGCATACTACGGCAGGGGAACGCTGAAGCTTTCTTT. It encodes CASSILRQGNAEAFF.

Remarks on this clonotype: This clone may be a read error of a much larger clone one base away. The CDR3 region has the DNA TGTGTCAGCAGGGGGCCGGGAGATACGCAGTATTTT. Translating gives CVSRGPGDTQYF. The V gene is TRBV7-2, the J gene TRBJ2-3, with TRBD1 identical over 8 bases. CDR1 is SGHTA, CDR2 FQGNSA, per germline. This CDR3 has 12 amino acids. Full variable domain (remainder filled in from reference TRBV7-2 and TRBJ2-3): GAGVSQSPSNKVTEKGKDVELRCDPISGHTALYWYRQSLGQGLEFLIYFQGNSAPDKSGLPSDRFSAERTGGSVSTLTIQRTQQEDSAVYLCVSRGPGDTQYFGPGTRLTVL.

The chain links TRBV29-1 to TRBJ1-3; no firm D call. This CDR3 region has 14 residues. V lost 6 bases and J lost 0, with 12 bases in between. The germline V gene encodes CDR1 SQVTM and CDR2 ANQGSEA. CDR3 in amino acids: CSVRSENSGNTIYF. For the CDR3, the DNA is TGCAGCGTGAGATCAGAAAACTCTGGAAACACCATATATTTT.